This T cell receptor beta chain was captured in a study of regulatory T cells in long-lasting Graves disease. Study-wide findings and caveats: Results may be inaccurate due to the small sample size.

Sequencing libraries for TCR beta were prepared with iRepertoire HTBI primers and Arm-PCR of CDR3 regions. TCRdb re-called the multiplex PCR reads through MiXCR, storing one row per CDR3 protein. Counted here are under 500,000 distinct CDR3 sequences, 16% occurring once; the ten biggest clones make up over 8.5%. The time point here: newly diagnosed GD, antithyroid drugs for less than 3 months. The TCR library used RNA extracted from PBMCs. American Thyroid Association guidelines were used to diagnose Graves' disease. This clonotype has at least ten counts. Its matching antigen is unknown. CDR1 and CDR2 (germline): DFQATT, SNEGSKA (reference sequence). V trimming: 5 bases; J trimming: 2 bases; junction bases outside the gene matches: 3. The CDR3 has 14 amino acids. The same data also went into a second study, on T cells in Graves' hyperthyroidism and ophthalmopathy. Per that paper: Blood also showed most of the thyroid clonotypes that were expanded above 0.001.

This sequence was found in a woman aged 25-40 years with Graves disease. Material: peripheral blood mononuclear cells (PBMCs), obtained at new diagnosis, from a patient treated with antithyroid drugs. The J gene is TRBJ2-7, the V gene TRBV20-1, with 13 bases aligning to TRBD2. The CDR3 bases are TGCAGTGCTGAACTAGCGGGGGGGACCTACGAGCAGTACTTC. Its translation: CSAELAGGTYEQYF.